These 4 T cell receptor beta chains were all obtained from the same sample, sequenced in a study of shared clonotypes between healthy human individuals. Produced via immunoSEQ multiplex PCR; TCRdb's table is partial and in-frame only. This table has 2,100,000 or so clones, about 94% appearing once. The specimen was naive CD4+ T cells sorted from blood. The subset: CD45RA+ positively selected. Receptor source: a man younger than 35 in good health.

The CDR3 nucleotides are TGTGCCAGCGGATCTTCGGGCACTGAAGCTTTCTTT. Protein sequence: CASGSSGTEAFF. V is TRBV7-9 and J is TRBJ1-1; D is unclear. The CDR3 has 12 amino acids. Germline V CDR1 and CDR2: SEHNR, FQNEAQ (reference sequence). Trimming took off 8 bases at V and 4 bases at J, with 11 bases between the two ends.

This clone appeared once. The chain has TRBV5-1 and TRBJ1-4; D may be TRBD1 (5 bases). V lost 5 bases and J 1 base, leaving 15 bases between the germline ends. The CDR3 runs to 16 residues. Germline V gene sequence: CDR1 SGHRS, CDR2 YFSETQ. CDR3 residues: CASRPRDSETNEKLFF. Here the CDR3 DNA reads TGCGCCAGCAGGCCCAGGGATTCGGAAACTAATGAAAAACTGTTTTTT.

The rearrangement links TRBV2 to TRBJ2-5; the D gene is possibly TRBD2 (6 bases). CDR1 is SNHLY, CDR2 FYNNEI, per germline. V gave up 6 bases and J gave up 1 base, with 9 bases separating them. The CDR3 is made up of 13 amino acids. This chain's CDR3 is CASSGLFQETQYF. The CDR3 DNA is TGTGCCAGCAGCGGACTATTCCAAGAGACCCAGTACTTC.

The chain has TRBV7-2 and TRBJ1-6, with 8 bases matching TRBD1. The germline V gene has CDR1 SGHTA and CDR2 FQGNSA. The junction had 6 bases not matched to a gene; V was cut back by 1 base and J by 10 bases. The CDR3 runs 15 residues. The chain's CDR3 is CASSLDARGLSPLHF. As DNA, the CDR3 is TGTGCCAGCAGCTTAGACGCCAGGGGGCTATCACCCCTCCACTTT.